One sample yielded the 31 T cell receptor beta chains listed below, sequenced in a study of T cell repertoires in aging, cancer and after chemotherapy. A mixed TRB-A/B primer pool amplified rearranged TRB by multiplex touch-down PCR. TCRdb redid the calling of the multiplex PCR reads with MiXCR, one entry per CDR3 protein. The table shows 1,800 or so distinct CDR3 sequences, with over 20% occurring only once. The template was genomic DNA from peripheral blood, not RNA. The sequenced sample consisted of blood. All receptors come from a human donor with a solid tumor.

Turning to this clonotype: A much larger clone sits a single nucleotide away, making a read error possible. The CDR3 nucleotides read TGTGCCAGCAGCCTATTTCAGGGGGCGTATTCACCCCTCCACTTT. Encoded protein: CASSLFQGAYSPLHF. This sequence joins TRBV6-2 or TRBV6-3 and TRBJ1-6, with TRBD1 matching over 8 bases. The CDR3 loop spans 15 amino acids. Germline V lookup: CDR1 MNHEY, CDR2 SVGEGT. The junction had 9 bases not matched to a gene; V was cut back by 6 bases and J by 8 bases.

V usage is TRBV20-1 and J usage is TRBJ1-5, with 10 bases fitting TRBD1. J gave up 4 bases and V 5 bases, and 5 bases lay outside the gene matches. CDR3 length equals 14 residues. Germline assignment: CDR1 DFQATT and CDR2 SNEGSKA (reference sequence). The CDR3 sequence: CSADRGLGNQPQHF. The CDR3 DNA is TGCAGTGCTGACAGGGGGCTGGGAAATCAGCCCCAGCATTTT.

This clonotype was counted between two and nine times. The genes are TRBV7-9 and TRBJ2-7; TRBD2 agrees at 8 bases. The germline V gene has CDR1 SEHNR and CDR2 FQNEAQ (reference sequence). There are 16 residues in the CDR3. Losses at the gene ends were 4 bases for V and 5 bases for J; bases not matched to a gene: 13. CDR3 residues: CASSSAIGRANDEQYF. The CDR3, as DNA: TGTGCCAGCAGCTCCGCCATCGGGAGGGCCAACGACGAGCAGTACTTC.

This clonotype was found a few times. The V call is TRBV20-1, the J call TRBJ2-7; TRBD2 agrees at 12 bases. The CDR3 is 14 amino acids. V shed 5 bases and J 3 bases; nucleotides not matched to a gene: 5. CDR1 is DFQATT and CDR2 is SNEGSKA in the germline V gene (reference sequence). The CDR3 sequence is CSASRTSGIYEQYF. In nucleotides, the CDR3 is TGCAGTGCTTCTAGGACTAGCGGGATCTACGAGCAGTACTTC.

This CDR3 is CASSGQAPSTDTQYF. DNA of the CDR3: TGTGCCAGCAGCGGGCAGGCTCCTAGCACAGATACGCAGTATTTT. The V and J genes are TRBV5-4 and TRBJ2-3; D gene unclear. There are 15 residues in the CDR3. The germline V and J ends were trimmed by 4 bases and 0 bases, with 12 bases remaining between them. Looked up from germline, CDR1 is SGHNT and CDR2 is YYREEE (reference sequence).

This clonotype has a handful of counts. The chain couples TRBV7-9 to TRBJ2-7; D not resolved. Trimming took off 2 bases at V and 2 bases at J, with 7 bases between the two ends. The CDR3 is 13 residues long. CDR1 and CDR2 (germline): SEHNR, FQNEAQ (reference sequence). CDR3 DNA: TGTGCCAGCAGCTTATACCCAACCTACGAGCAGTACTTC. It is translated as CASSLYPTYEQYF.

CDR3 region: CASRLAGVSYNEQFF. Written as DNA, the CDR3 is TGTGCCAGCAGGCTGGCCGGGGTCTCCTACAATGAGCAGTTCTTC. The chain links TRBV12-3 or TRBV12-4 to TRBJ2-1, with D possibly TRBD2 on 5 matching bases. This CDR3 has 15 residues. With 6 bases removed from V and 0 bases from J, the gap between germline ends came to 12 bases.

V usage is TRBV28 and J usage is TRBJ1-4; D unclear. The CDR3 is made up of 16 amino acids. Between the trimmed V and J ends, which lost 4 bases and 4 bases, there was a span of 16 bases. Germline CDR1 and CDR2: MDHEN and SYDVKM. Written as DNA, the CDR3 is TGTGCCAGCAGTTCGTTTTTGGCAGGCGTTAATGAAAAACTGTTTTTT. Its protein product is CASSSFLAGVNEKLFF.

This sequence joins TRBV6-1 and TRBJ2-1; TRBD1 might be the D (6 bases). V lost 5 bases, J lost 8 bases, and 10 bases lay in between. Germline V lookup: CDR1 MNHNS, CDR2 SASEGT. The CDR3 extends over 12 amino acids. CDR3 amino acids: CASSLRGHEQFF. Here the CDR3 DNA reads TGTGCCAGCAGTCTCAGGGGCCATGAGCAGTTCTTC.

This clonotype was recorded a few times. The rearrangement uses TRBV18 and TRBJ2-3; 7 bases align to TRBD2. The germline CDR1 and CDR2 sequences are KGHSH and LQKENI. V lost 2 bases and J lost 2; bases outside the gene matches: 1. CDR3 length equals 14 residues. The CDR3 region has the DNA TGTGCCAGCTCACCAACTAGCGACACAGATACGCAGTATTTT. Amino acid sequence: CASSPTSDTDTQYF.

By frequency in the sample, this clonotype is medium-sized. The J gene is TRBJ2-2, the V gene TRBV24-1, with D perhaps being TRBD1 or TRBD2 (6 bases each). V was shortened by 5 bases and J by 5 bases, with 11 bases between the two germline ends. The germline CDR1 and CDR2 sequences are KGHDR and SFDVKD. CDR3 length: 14 amino acids. The CDR3 nucleotides are TGTGCCACCAGTGCCGGAGGGGGGACCGGGGAGCTGTTTTTT. Translating gives CATSAGGGTGELFF.

In its sample, this clonotype ranks as medium-sized (0.01 to 0.1%). CDR3 amino acids: CSVDLLAKYQYNEQFF. The CDR3 DNA reads TGCAGCGTTGATCTCCTAGCGAAGTACCAATACAATGAGCAGTTCTTC. This rearrangement joins TRBV29-1 to TRBJ2-1; a weak D match, TRBD2 (6 bases). Trimming left V 3 bases short and J 4 bases short, with 19 bases between. Germline values: CDR1 SQVTM, CDR2 ANQGSEA. CDR3 length: 16 residues.

This chain uses TRBV21-1 with TRBJ2-5; no DNA check was done on the table's D call, TRBD1. TRBV21-1 is a pseudogene locus. The length of the CDR3 is 17 residues. The DNA for the CDR3 is TGTGCCAGCAGCAAAGTTAGGAGACAGGGAGGTCGCGAGACCCAGTACTTC. It yields the protein CASSKVRRQGGRETQYF.

The J gene is TRBJ2-7, the V gene TRBV20-1, with TRBD2 identical over 10 bases. Germline trimming cut 1 base from V and 3 bases from J; bases unmatched to any gene: 6. The CDR3 extends over 15 amino acids. In germline, CDR1 is DFQATT, CDR2 SNEGSKA (reference sequence). Here the CDR3 reads CSARARAGGLYEQYF. DNA of the CDR3: TGCAGTGCTAGAGCTAGAGCGGGAGGGCTCTACGAGCAGTACTTC.

This clonotype is labeled as large. The chain couples TRBV27 to TRBJ2-4; D may be TRBD1 (6 bases). This CDR3 is built from 11 residues. CDR1 MNHEY and CDR2 SMNVEV come from the germline V gene (reference sequence). V lost 6 bases and J 9 bases, leaving 9 bases between the germline ends. This CDR3 reads CASRLGGIQYF. The DNA of the CDR3 is TGTGCCAGCAGACTAGGGGGCATTCAGTACTTC.

Judged by abundance, this clonotype is medium-sized. V is TRBV20-1 and J is TRBJ2-2; D is possibly TRBD1 (5 bases). This CDR3 region has 14 residues. Looked up from germline, CDR1 is DFQATT and CDR2 is SNEGSKA (reference sequence). Trimming stripped 5 bases from V and 0 bases from J, with 10 bases between. CDR3: CSAWGGANTGELFF. DNA of the CDR3: TGCAGTGCTTGGGGCGGCGCGAACACCGGGGAGCTGTTTTTT.

The chain is built from TRBV20-1 and TRBJ2-7; 7 bases map to TRBD1. The CDR3 has 15 residues. V lost 3 bases, J lost 0 bases, and 8 bases stayed unmatched. Germline-derived CDR1 and CDR2 are DFQATT and SNEGSKA (reference sequence). As DNA, the CDR3 is TGCAGTGCTAGCGACAGGGACGGCAGCTCCTACGAGCAGTACTTC. This encodes CSASDRDGSSYEQYF.

By sample fraction, this clonotype is medium-sized. This chain joins TRBV6-2 or TRBV6-3 and TRBJ1-1; 8 bases align to TRBD1. After removal of 3 bases from V and 7 bases from J, the junction contained 4 bases not matched to a gene. This CDR3 has 13 residues. Germline CDR1 is MNHEY and CDR2 is SVGEGT. CDR3 in amino acids: CASSYGQGGEAFF. CDR3 bases: TGTGCCAGCAGTTATGGACAGGGTGGTGAAGCTTTCTTT.

The chain has TRBV27 and TRBJ1-1, with D unresolved. V dropped 8 bases and J dropped 1 base, with 14 bases sitting between them. Germline CDR1 is MNHEY and CDR2 is SMNVEV (reference sequence). This CDR3 is built from 14 residues. The CDR3 reads CASVPRLGNTEAFF. CDR3 DNA: TGTGCCAGCGTTCCACGATTAGGGAACACTGAAGCTTTCTTT.

About this clonotype: This may be a read error: a much more frequent sequence differs by one nucleotide. The V call is TRBV27, the J call TRBJ1-2; D is unresolved. Germline CDR1 reads MNHEY; CDR2 reads SMNVEV (reference sequence). The CDR3 is made up of 16 amino acids. The CDR3 DNA reads TGTGACAGCAGTTTCTTTGCATCGGGGATAACGTATGGCTACACCTTC. It yields the protein CDSSFFASGITYGYTF.

This clonotype is categorized as medium-sized. The chain carries TRBV7-9 and TRBJ2-6, with D tentatively TRBD1 (6 bases). The V end was cut by 10 bases, the J end by 0 bases, with 16 bases between. In germline, CDR1 is SEHNR, CDR2 FQNEAQ (reference sequence). CDR3 length: 16 residues. The CDR3 DNA follows: TGTGCCACCCGCACCGGGACACACTCTGGGGCCAACGTCCTGACTTTC. This gives the protein CATRTGTHSGANVLTF.

The chain recombines TRBV7-6 with TRBJ2-2; D is ambiguous. The CDR3 totals 13 residues. Germline CDR1 is SGHVS and CDR2 is FNYEAQ. Between the trimmed V and J ends, which lost 2 bases and 2 bases, there was a span of 3 bases. In DNA, the CDR3 is TGTGCCAGCAGCTTATCTAACACCGGGGAGCTGTTTTTT. Residues: CASSLSNTGELFF. Full variable domain (remainder filled in from reference TRBV7-6 and TRBJ2-2): GAGVSQSPRYKVTKRGQDVALRCDPISGHVSLYWYRQALGQGPEFLTYFNYEAQQDKSGLPNDRFSAERPEGSISTLTIQRTEQRDSAMYRCASSLSNTGELFFGEGSRLTVL.

This clonotype has a handful of counts. The rearrangement links TRBV20-1 to TRBJ2-2, with 9 bases fitting TRBD1. The length of the CDR3 is 17 residues. Germline values: CDR1 DFQATT, CDR2 SNEGSKA (reference sequence). Trimming removed 6 bases from V and 5 bases from J; junction bases left unmatched: 16. CDR3 sequence (DNA): TGCAGTGCCCAAACGCGTGGGGGACAGGGACTTACCGGGGAGCTGTTTTTT. As protein: CSAQTRGGQGLTGELFF.

By share, this clonotype counts as medium-sized. This rearrangement joins TRBV20-1 to TRBJ2-6; D uncertain. With 5 bases removed from V and 1 base from J, the gap between germline ends came to 6 bases. Germline CDR1 is DFQATT and CDR2 is SNEGSKA (reference sequence). The CDR3 spans 13 residues. CDR3 coding DNA: TGCAGTGCTTCTAAATCTGGGGCCAACGTCCTGACTTTC. Translating it yields CSASKSGANVLTF.

V gene TRBV28 combines with J gene TRBJ1-5; D is unresolved. Trimming removed 4 bases from V and 4 bases from J, with 20 bases in between. Germline V CDR1 and CDR2: MDHEN, SYDVKM. The CDR3 spans 17 residues. The CDR3: CASSYILRIIANQPQHF. Here the CDR3 DNA reads TGTGCCAGCAGTTATATCCTGCGGATTATAGCAAATCAGCCCCAGCATTTT.

Turning to this clonotype: This sequence may be a read error, since a much larger clone differs from it by one base. The chain combines TRBV27 with TRBJ1-2; 7 nucleotides match TRBD1. V was pared by 3 bases and J by 5 bases, with 6 bases of the junction left unmatched. CDR1 is MNHEY and CDR2 is SMNVEV in the germline V gene (reference sequence). This CDR3 contains 14 residues. The CDR3 nucleotides read TGTGCCAGCAGTTTGCAGGGGGGGAAGTATGGCTACACCTTC. Its protein product is CASSLQGGKYGYTF.

In this sample, this clonotype is hyperexpanded. This chain uses TRBV7-6 with TRBJ2-2; TRBD1 or TRBD2 may be the D gene (5 bases each). The CDR3 is made up of 15 amino acids. Trimming cost V 0 bases and J 4 bases, with 9 bases left between them. The germline CDR1 and CDR2 sequences are SGHVS and FNYEAQ. CDR3 region: CASSLAPGTTGELFF. The CDR3 coding sequence is TGTGCCAGCAGCTTAGCCCCAGGGACCACCGGGGAGCTGTTTTTT.

This clonotype rates as medium-sized (0.01 to 0.1%). This chain connects TRBV27 to TRBJ1-1; no firm D call. Germline V gene lookup returns CDR1 MNHEY and CDR2 SMNVEV (reference sequence). Between the trimmed V and J ends, which lost 3 bases and 3 bases, there was a span of 8 bases. This CDR3 region has 13 residues. In nucleotides, the CDR3 is TGTGCCAGCAGTTTTCAAGGGCACACTGAAGCTTTCTTT. Translation gives CASSFQGHTEAFF.

V and J are TRBV5-5 and TRBJ2-2; 7 nucleotides agree with TRBD1. Germline V gene lookup returns CDR1 SGHKS and CDR2 YYEKEE (reference sequence). There are 15 residues in the CDR3. V dropped 5 bases and J dropped 2; count of bases not matched to a gene: 6. CDR3: CASSVQGINTGELFF. CDR3 DNA sequence: TGTGCCAGCAGTGTACAGGGGATAAACACCGGGGAGCTGTTTTTT.

This clonotype was recorded only once. J is TRBJ2-1 and V is TRBV11-2, with 13 bases identical to TRBD2. The CDR3 has 14 residues. Germline V CDR1 and CDR2: SGHAT, FQNNGV. V was clipped by 8 bases and J by 5 bases; unmatched bases: 3. CDR3 nucleotide sequence: TGTGCCAGCGTGGGACTAGCGGGACACAATGAGCAGTTCTTC. It codes for CASVGLAGHNEQFF.

The chain joins TRBV5-5 to TRBJ1-1, with D unclear. V gave up 2 bases and J gave up 0 bases, with 5 bases separating them. CDR1 is SGHKS and CDR2 is YYEKEE in the germline V gene (reference sequence). The CDR3 totals 13 residues. The CDR3 DNA sequence: TGTGCCAGCAGCTTTTGGGTGAACACTGAAGCTTTCTTT. Its translation: CASSFWVNTEAFF.